This is a list of T cell receptor beta chains from one sample in a study of blood T cell repertoires in COVID-19. Generated by immunoSEQ multiplex PCR, the TCRdb table keeps only in-frame clones and is missing some. The repertoire holds approximately 330,000 clones, with 87% as singletons. The material sequenced was peripheral blood. The origin of the receptors is a young man with COVID-19, enrolled during active disease. The CDR3 runs from the conserved cysteine through the conserved F or W. A D gene is named only where the DNA matches it firmly. Clone sizes are given selectively: once, few, many, or a class where the clone is expanded.

clone_size d_call j_call v_call cdr3_aa cdr3_nt
- TRBD1 TRBJ1-1 TRBV7-2 CASSSRHRGTEAFF TGTGCCAGCAGCTCGCGGCACAGGGGCACTGAAGCTTTCTTT
- - TRBJ1-2 TRBV7-8 CASSLAGRMGYGYTF TGTGCCAGCAGCCTAGCGGGCCGTATGGGCTATGGCTACACCTTC
- - TRBJ2-1 TRBV11-2 CASSLEAGVNSNEQFF TGTGCCAGCAGCTTAGAGGCAGGGGTAAATTCCAATGAGCAGTTCTTC
- TRBD1 TRBJ2-1 TRBV11-3 CASSFSSGTGGVNEQFF TGTGCCAGCAGTTTTTCCTCAGGGACAGGGGGCGTCAATGAGCAGTTCTTC
- TRBD1 TRBJ1-1 TRBV5-1 CASSLLGRGSTEAFF TGCGCCAGCAGCTTGCTCGGCAGGGGGTCCACTGAAGCTTTCTTT
- TRBD1 TRBJ1-1 TRBV15 CATSSWTGGNTEAFF TGTGCCACCAGCTCCTGGACAGGGGGGAACACTGAAGCTTTCTTT
- - TRBJ2-3 TRBV9 CASSVSSETPTDTQYF TGTGCCAGCAGCGTATCGTCCGAAACTCCTACAGATACGCAGTATTTT
- - TRBJ1-2 TRBV28 CASSSTVETGPPNYGYTF TGTGCCAGCAGTTCTACAGTCGAAACAGGGCCGCCTAACTATGGCTACACCTTC
- - TRBJ2-6 TRBV7-9 CARGTAGTLNGANVLTF TGTGCCAGGGGGACAGCCGGGACTCTGAACGGGGCCAACGTCCTGACTTTC
- - TRBJ1-5 TRBV28 CASASGEASNQPQHF TGTGCCAGCGCTTCGGGAGAGGCTTCCAATCAGCCCCAGCATTTT
- TRBD2 TRBJ2-2 TRBV7-2 CASSSWAAGGTNTGELFF TGTGCCAGCAGCTCCTGGGCAGCGGGGGGGACGAACACCGGGGAGCTGTTTTTT
- TRBD2 TRBJ2-3 TRBV24-1 CATSDLPSGNTDTQYF TGTGCCACCAGTGATTTGCCTAGCGGGAACACAGATACGCAGTATTTT
- TRBD2 TRBJ2-2 TRBV27 CASSLGLAGVTGELFF TGTGCCAGCAGTTTAGGACTAGCGGGAGTTACCGGGGAGCTGTTTTTT
- - TRBJ2-5 TRBV29-1 CSVAGKVHF TGCAGCGTTGCAGGTAAGGTCCACTTC
- - TRBJ1-2 TRBV18 CASSPNSNYGYTF TGTGCCAGCTCACCGAACAGTAACTATGGCTACACCTTC
- TRBD1 TRBJ1-2 TRBV6-2/TRBV6-3 CASSDRGQKGYTF TGTGCCAGCAGCGACAGGGGGCAAAAAGGCTACACCTTC
- - TRBJ2-3 TRBV5-1 CASSFGHSSTDTQYF TGCGCCAGCAGCTTTGGACATTCTAGCACAGATACGCAGTATTTT
- - TRBJ1-3 TRBV7-9 CASSLRPEAGNTIYF TGTGCCAGCAGCTTAAGGCCAGAGGCTGGAAACACCATATATTTT
once - TRBJ1-1 TRBV10-3 CAISHGGGLDEAFF TGTGCCATCAGTCATGGGGGGGGGTTGGATGAAGCTTTCTTT
- - TRBJ2-6 TRBV4-3 CASSQDLRDTSTGANVLTF TGCGCCAGCAGCCAAGATTTAAGGGACACAAGTACTGGGGCCAACGTCCTGACTTTC
- - TRBJ1-3 TRBV6-1 CASSEVARGVNGNTIYF TGTGCCAGCAGTGAAGTAGCCCGGGGGGTAAATGGAAACACCATATATTTT
- - TRBJ2-7 TRBV6-6 CASKGTGTLFDYEQYF TGTGCCAGCAAAGGCACCGGGACACTATTCGACTACGAGCAGTACTTC
- TRBD2 TRBJ2-1 TRBV15 CATSRPLQLAGNNEQFF TGTGCCACCAGCCGCCCTCTTCAACTAGCGGGAAACAATGAGCAGTTCTTC
- - TRBJ2-7 TRBV7-2 CASSLGTYEQYF TGTGCCAGCAGCTTAGGGACTTACGAGCAGTACTTC
- TRBD1 TRBJ2-7 TRBV7-2 CASSSTGGYEQYF TGTGCCAGCAGCTCGACAGGGGGCTACGAGCAGTACTTC
- TRBD1 TRBJ1-1 TRBV10-3 CAIRGQGGTEAFF TGTGCCATCAGAGGACAGGGAGGCACTGAAGCTTTCTTT
- TRBD1 TRBJ2-4 TRBV2 CASSERGTELLAKNIQYF TGTGCCAGCAGTGAAAGGGGGACAGAGTTATTAGCCAAAAACATTCAGTACTTC
- TRBD1 TRBJ1-5 TRBV18 CASSPSKGANQPQHF TGTGCCAGCTCACCGTCAAAGGGGGCGAATCAGCCCCAGCATTTT
- TRBD2 TRBJ2-7 TRBV5-1 CASSETSGSYEQYF TGCGCCAGCAGCGAAACTAGCGGTTCCTACGAGCAGTACTTC
- TRBD1 TRBJ2-7 TRBV18 CASSLDRGGYEQYF TGTGCCAGCTCACTAGACAGGGGGGGCTACGAGCAGTACTTC
few - TRBJ1-2 TRBV7-9 CASSLAQQGEGNYGYTF TGTGCCAGCAGCTTAGCGCAACAGGGCGAAGGAAACTATGGCTACACCTTC
- TRBD1 TRBJ1-1 TRBV6-5 CASRRTGYTEAFF TGTGCCAGCAGGCGGACAGGGTACACTGAAGCTTTCTTT
- TRBD1 TRBJ2-3 TRBV19 CASRRDRVSDTQYF TGTGCCAGTAGGCGGGACAGGGTTTCAGATACGCAGTATTTT
- TRBD2 TRBJ2-3 TRBV7-8 CASSLINGLAGEITDTQYF TGTGCCAGCAGCCTCATAAACGGTCTAGCGGGAGAGATCACAGATACGCAGTATTTT
- TRBD2 TRBJ2-1 TRBV4-3 CASSQDGGGGEQFF TGCGCCAGCAGCCAAGATGGGGGGGGAGGTGAGCAGTTCTTC
few TRBD1 TRBJ1-5 TRBV7-2 CASSPQGAGNQPQHF TGTGCCAGCAGCCCACAGGGGGCGGGCAATCAGCCCCAGCATTTT
few - TRBJ2-3 TRBV7-2 CASSLGGADTQYF TGTGCCAGCAGCTTAGGAGGAGCAGATACGCAGTATTTT
- - TRBJ2-2 TRBV7-2 CASSHKGLPNTGELFF TGTGCCAGCAGCCATAAAGGACTTCCCAACACCGGGGAGCTGTTTTTT
- - TRBJ2-5 TRBV5-5 CASTPGDIQETQYF TGTGCCAGCACCCCAGGGGACATTCAAGAGACCCAGTACTTC